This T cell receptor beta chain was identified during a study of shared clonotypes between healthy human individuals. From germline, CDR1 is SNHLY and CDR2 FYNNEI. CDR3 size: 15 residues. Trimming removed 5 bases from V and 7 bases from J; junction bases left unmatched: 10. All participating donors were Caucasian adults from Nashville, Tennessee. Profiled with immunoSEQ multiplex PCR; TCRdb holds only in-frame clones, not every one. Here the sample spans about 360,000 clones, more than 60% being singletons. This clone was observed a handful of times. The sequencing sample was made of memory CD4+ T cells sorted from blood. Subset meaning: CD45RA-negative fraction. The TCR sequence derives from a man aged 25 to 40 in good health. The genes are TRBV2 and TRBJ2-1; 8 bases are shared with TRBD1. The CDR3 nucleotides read TGTGCCAGCAGTACCGGGACAGGTTTTCGTAATGAGCAGTTCTTC. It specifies CASSTGTGFRNEQFF.